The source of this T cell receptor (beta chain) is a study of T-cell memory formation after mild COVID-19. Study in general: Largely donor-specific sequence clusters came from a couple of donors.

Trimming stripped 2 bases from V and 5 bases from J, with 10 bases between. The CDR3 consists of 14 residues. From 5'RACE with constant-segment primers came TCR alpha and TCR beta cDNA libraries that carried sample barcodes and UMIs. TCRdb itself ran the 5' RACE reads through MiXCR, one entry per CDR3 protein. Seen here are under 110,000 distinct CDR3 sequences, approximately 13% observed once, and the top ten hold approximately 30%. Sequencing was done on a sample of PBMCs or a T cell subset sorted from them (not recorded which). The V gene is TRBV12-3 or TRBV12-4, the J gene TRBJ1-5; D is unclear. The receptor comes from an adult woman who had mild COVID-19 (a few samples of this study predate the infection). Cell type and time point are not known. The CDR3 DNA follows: TGTGCCAGCAGTTTAAGCTACAGTGATCAGCCCCAGCATTTT. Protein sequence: CASSLSYSDQPQHF.